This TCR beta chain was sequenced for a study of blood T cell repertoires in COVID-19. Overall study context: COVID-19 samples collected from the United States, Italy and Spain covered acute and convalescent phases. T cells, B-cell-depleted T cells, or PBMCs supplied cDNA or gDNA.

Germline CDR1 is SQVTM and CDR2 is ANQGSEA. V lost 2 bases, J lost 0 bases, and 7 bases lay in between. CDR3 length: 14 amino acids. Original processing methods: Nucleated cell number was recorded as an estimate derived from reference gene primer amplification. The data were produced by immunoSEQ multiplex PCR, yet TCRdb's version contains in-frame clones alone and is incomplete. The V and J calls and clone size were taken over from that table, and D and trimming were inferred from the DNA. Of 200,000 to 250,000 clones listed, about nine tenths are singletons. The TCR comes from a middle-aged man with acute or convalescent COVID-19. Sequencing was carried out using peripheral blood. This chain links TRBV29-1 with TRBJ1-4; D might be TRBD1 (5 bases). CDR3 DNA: TGCAGCGTTGAAACGGGGGCAACTAATGAAAAACTGTTTTTT. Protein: CSVETGATNEKLFF.